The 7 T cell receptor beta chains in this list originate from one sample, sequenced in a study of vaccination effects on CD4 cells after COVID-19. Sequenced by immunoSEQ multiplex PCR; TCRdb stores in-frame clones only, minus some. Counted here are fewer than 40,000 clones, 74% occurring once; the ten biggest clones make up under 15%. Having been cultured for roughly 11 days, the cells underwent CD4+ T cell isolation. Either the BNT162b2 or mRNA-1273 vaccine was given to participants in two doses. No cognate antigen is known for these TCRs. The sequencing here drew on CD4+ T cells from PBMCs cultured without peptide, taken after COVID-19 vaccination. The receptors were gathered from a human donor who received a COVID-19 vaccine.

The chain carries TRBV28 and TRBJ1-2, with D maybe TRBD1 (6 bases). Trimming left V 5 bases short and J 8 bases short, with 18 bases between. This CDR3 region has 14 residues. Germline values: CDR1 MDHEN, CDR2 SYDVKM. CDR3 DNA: TGTGCCAGCAGTCCACCCGAGGGGGTACAGGGCTACACCTTC. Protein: CASSPPEGVQGYTF.

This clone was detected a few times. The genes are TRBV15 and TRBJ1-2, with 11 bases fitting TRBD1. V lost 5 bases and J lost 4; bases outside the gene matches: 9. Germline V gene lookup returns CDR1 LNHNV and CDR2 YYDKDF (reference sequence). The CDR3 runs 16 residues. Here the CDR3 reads CATSPQDRGLIYGYTF. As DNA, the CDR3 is TGTGCCACCAGCCCCCAGGACAGGGGGCTGATCTATGGCTACACCTTC.

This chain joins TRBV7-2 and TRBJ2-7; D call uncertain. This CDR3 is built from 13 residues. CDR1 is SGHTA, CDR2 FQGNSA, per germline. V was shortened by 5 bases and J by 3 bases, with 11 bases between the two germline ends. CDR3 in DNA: TGTGCCAGCAGCCGACAACTTAGCTACGAGCAGTACTTC. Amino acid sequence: CASSRQLSYEQYF.

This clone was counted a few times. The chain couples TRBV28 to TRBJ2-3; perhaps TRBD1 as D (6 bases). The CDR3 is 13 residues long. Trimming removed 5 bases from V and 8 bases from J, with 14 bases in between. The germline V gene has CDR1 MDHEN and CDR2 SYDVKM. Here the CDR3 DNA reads TGTGCCAGCAGTCCCCGGTCCAGGGGTACGCAGTATTTT. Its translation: CASSPRSRGTQYF.

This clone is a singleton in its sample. The CDR3 loop is CASEMRGAQPQHF. In DNA form, the CDR3 reads TGTGCCAGCGAGATGAGGGGGGCTCAGCCCCAGCATTTT. V gene TRBV28 combines with J gene TRBJ1-5; D perhaps matches TRBD1 (6 bases). Looked up from germline, CDR1 is MDHEN and CDR2 is SYDVKM. V was pared by 8 bases and J by 6 bases, with 14 bases between. This CDR3 has 13 amino acids.

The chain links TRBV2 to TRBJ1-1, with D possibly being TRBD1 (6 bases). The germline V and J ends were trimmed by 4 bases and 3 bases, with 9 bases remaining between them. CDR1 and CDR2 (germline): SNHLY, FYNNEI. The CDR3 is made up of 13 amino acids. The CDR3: CASSAGAYTEAFF. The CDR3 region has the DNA TGTGCCAGCAGTGCGGGGGCCTACACTGAAGCTTTCTTT.

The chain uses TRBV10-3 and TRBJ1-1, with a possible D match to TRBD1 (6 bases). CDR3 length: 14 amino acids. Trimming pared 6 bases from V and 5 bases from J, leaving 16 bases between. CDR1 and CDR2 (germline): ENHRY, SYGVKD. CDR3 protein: CAIRSTGLGTEAFF. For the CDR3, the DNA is TGTGCCATCAGGAGCACAGGGTTAGGGACTGAAGCTTTCTTT.